One and the same sample provided the 14 T cell receptor beta chains below, sequenced in a study of prognosis after radiotherapy for stage I lung cancer. Researchers used two-round multiplex PCR to amplify TCR beta CDR3 starting from genomic DNA. During first-round PCR, primers specific to each TRBV and TRBJ gene were used. MiXCR, run by TCRdb on the multiplex PCR reads, gives a single entry per CDR3 protein. The sample records 15,000 to 20,000 distinct CDR3 sequences, roughly 53% being singletons. The sample in question was PBMCs, obtained before or after stereotactic body radiation therapy (not recorded which). These TCRs come from a donor at least 50 years old with non-small cell lung cancer.

A word on this clonotype: A read error may produce the germline difference seen at one junction end. The CDR3 loop is CASGSSYNDQFF. DNA for the CDR3: TGCGCCAGCGGTAGCTCCTACAATGATCAGTTCTTC. The V and J genes are TRBV10-2 and TRBJ2-1; D is unresolved. The germline gives CDR1 WSHSY, CDR2 SAAADI. The CDR3 sequence is 12 residues long.

As to this clonotype: The CDR3 end shows no conserved phenylalanine or tryptophan, and so a read error is likely. The CDR3 loop reads CASGPTGGKVGYTL. CDR3 bases: TGTGCCAGTGGCCCGACAGGTGGTAAGGTTGGCTACACCCTC. This chain uses TRBV19 with TRBJ1-2; weak D call: TRBD1 (6 bases). Germline CDR1 reads LNHDA; CDR2 reads SQIVND (reference sequence). The CDR3 has 14 residues. V lost 8 bases to trimming and J lost 7 bases, with 20 bases between them.

Regarding this clonotype: Its ends do not fully match the called genes, so a read error is possible. The chain is built from TRBV7-7 and TRBJ2-1, with 8 positions matching TRBD1. Looked up from germline, CDR1 is SSHAT and CDR2 is FNYEAQ (reference sequence). The CDR3 totals 15 residues. CDR3 residues: CASSQDRGAYNEQFF. As DNA, the CDR3 is TGTGCTAGCAGCCAAGACAGGGGAGCCTACAATGAGCAGTTCTTC.

Ten or more counts support this clonotype. V usage is TRBV6-4 and J usage is TRBJ2-7; D gene uncertain. Trimming stripped 4 bases from V and 0 bases from J, with 10 bases between. This CDR3 is built from 14 residues. Germline loops: CDR1 MRHNA, CDR2 SNTAGT. The CDR3: CASSVVESSYEQYF. The CDR3 nucleotides read TGTGCCAGCAGTGTAGTAGAGAGCTCCTACGAGCAGTACTTC.

With regard to this clonotype: Since a far larger clone is one base different, this is likely a read error. CDR3 coding DNA: TGTGCCATCAGTTACGGGACTGCCGGGGAGCTGTTTTTT. Translated, it gives CAISYGTAGELFF. The chain is built from TRBV6-9 and TRBJ2-2; the D gene is possibly TRBD2 (6 bases). CDR1 and CDR2 from the germline V gene are MNHGY and SVAAGI. The CDR3 runs 13 residues.

As for this clonotype: The junction does not match germline at one end; this may be a read error. This chain links TRBV19 with TRBJ2-1; D is undetermined. The CDR3 covers 13 residues. Germline V gene lookup returns CDR1 LNHDA and CDR2 SQIVND (reference sequence). CDR3 protein: CASSPRTRGEHFF. The CDR3 nucleotides read TGTGCCAGTAGTCCAAGGACCCGTGGCGAGCATTTCTTC.

This clonotype has ten or more counts. The V and J genes are TRBV13 and TRBJ2-3, with 9 bases lining up with TRBD1. The V gene's germline CDR1 is PRHDT and CDR2 FYEKMQ (reference sequence). Trimming cost V 5 bases and J 5 bases; bases outside gene matches: 14. This CDR3 comprises 17 residues. The CDR3 here is CASSPSRGQGGQDTQYF. The CDR3 coding sequence is TGTGCCAGCAGCCCTTCCAGGGGACAGGGAGGGCAAGATACGCAGTATTTT.

The gene calls are TRBV27 and TRBJ2-7, with TRBD2 matching over 14 bases. The CDR3 runs to 15 residues. V shed 5 bases, J shed 7 bases, and the junction held 7 bases outside the gene matches. The germline gives CDR1 MNHEY, CDR2 SMNVEV (reference sequence). The CDR3 region is CASSRGLAGVQEQYF. Here the CDR3 DNA reads TGTGCCAGCAGTCGGGGACTAGCGGGAGTACAGGAGCAGTACTTC.

This clonotype was counted ten times or more. The rearrangement links TRBV20-1 to TRBJ2-6, with unresolved D. V was cut by 2 bases and J by 1 base, with 3 bases left in between. Germline V CDR1 and CDR2: DFQATT, SNEGSKA (reference sequence). There are 13 residues in the CDR3. Written as DNA, the CDR3 is TGCAGTGCTAGAATATCTGGGGCCAACGTCCTGACTTTC. The encoded protein is CSARISGANVLTF.

This chain uses TRBV12-3 or TRBV12-4 with TRBJ1-2, with 7 nucleotides matching TRBD1. CDR3 length: 13 amino acids. J lost 11 bases, V lost 6 bases, and 12 bases had no gene match. The CDR3 here is CASSTRDSRRYTF. CDR3 in DNA: TGTGCCAGCAGCACTAGGGACAGTAGACGATACACCTTC.

This clonotype was detected ten times or more. The gene calls are TRBV15 and TRBJ2-7; D might be TRBD1 (6 bases). The CDR3 sequence is 14 residues long. The ends were cut back, 1 base at V and 6 bases at J, with 13 bases in the middle. CDR1 is LNHNV, CDR2 YYDKDF, per germline (reference sequence). The CDR3: CATSRGGTQAEQYF. CDR3 nucleotides: TGTGCCACCAGCAGAGGGGGGACACAGGCCGAGCAGTACTTC.

This clonotype was counted many times. The chain employs TRBV14 and TRBJ2-7; the D call may be TRBD1 or TRBD2 (5 bases each). Germline assignment: CDR1 SGHDN and CDR2 FVKESK. V was pared by 5 bases and J by 3 bases, with 17 bases between. The CDR3 contains 15 residues. The CDR3 nucleotides read TGTGCCAGCAGCAGAGGGGTTGGGAGAGGCTACGAGCAGTACTTC. It specifies CASSRGVGRGYEQYF.

The CDR3 bases are TGTGCCAGCAGTGAAGGGGCCGAGCAGTACTTC. It is translated as CASSEGAEQYF. The rearrangement joins TRBV11-2 to TRBJ2-7; D perhaps matches TRBD1 (5 bases). With 6 bases removed from V and 6 bases from J, the gap between germline ends came to 9 bases. Germline loops: CDR1 SGHAT, CDR2 FQNNGV. This CDR3 spans 11 amino acids. Looking up the rest from reference TRBV11-2 and TRBJ2-7 gives the full variable domain: EAGVAQSPRYKIIEKRQSVAFWCNPISGHATLYWYQQILGQGPKLLIQFQNNGVVDDSQLPKDRFSAERLKGVDSTLKIQPAKLEDSAVYLCASSEGAEQYFGPGTRLTVT.

This clonotype was found once. The chain carries TRBV7-9 and TRBJ2-2, with D perhaps TRBD1 (5 bases). This CDR3 comprises 13 residues. From germline, CDR1 is SEHNR and CDR2 FQNEAQ (reference sequence). V was shortened by 5 bases and J by 4 bases, with 8 bases between the two germline ends. The CDR3 DNA follows: TGTGCCAGCAGCCGACAGTTCACCGGGGAGCTGTTTTTT. Protein: CASSRQFTGELFF.